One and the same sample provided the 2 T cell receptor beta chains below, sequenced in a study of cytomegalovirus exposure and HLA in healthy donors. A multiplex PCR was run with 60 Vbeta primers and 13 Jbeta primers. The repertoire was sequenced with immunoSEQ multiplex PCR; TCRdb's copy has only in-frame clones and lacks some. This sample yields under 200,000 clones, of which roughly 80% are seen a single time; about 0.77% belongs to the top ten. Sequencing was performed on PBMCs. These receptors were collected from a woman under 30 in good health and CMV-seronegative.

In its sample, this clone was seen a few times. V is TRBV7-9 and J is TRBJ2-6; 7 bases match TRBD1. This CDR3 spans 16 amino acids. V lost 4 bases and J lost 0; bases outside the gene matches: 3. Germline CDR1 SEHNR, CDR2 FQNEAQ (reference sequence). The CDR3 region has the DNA TGTGCCAGCAGCTCGTGGACAGGCTCTGGGGCCAACGTCCTGACTTTC. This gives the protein CASSSWTGSGANVLTF.

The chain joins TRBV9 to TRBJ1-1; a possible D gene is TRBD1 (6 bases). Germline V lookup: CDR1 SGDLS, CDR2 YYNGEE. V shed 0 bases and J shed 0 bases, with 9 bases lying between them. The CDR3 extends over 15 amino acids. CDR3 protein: CASSVGDRLNTEAFF. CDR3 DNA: TGTGCCAGCAGCGTAGGAGACAGGCTGAACACTGAAGCTTTCTTT.